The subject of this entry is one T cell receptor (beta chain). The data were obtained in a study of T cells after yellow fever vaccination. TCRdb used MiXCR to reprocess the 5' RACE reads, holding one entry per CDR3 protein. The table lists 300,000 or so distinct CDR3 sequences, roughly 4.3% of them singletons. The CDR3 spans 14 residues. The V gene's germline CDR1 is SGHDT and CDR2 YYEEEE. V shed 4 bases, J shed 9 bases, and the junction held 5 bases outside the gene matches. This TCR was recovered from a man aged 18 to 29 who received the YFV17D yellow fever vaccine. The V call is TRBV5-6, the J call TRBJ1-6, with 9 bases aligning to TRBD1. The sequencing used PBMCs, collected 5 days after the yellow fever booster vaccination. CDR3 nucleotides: TGTGCCAGCAGCGCAACAGGGGGCATTTCACCCCTCCACTTT. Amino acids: CASSATGGISPLHF.